These 5 T cell receptor beta chains were all obtained from the same sample, sequenced in a study of T cell responses to AZD1222 COVID-19 vaccine. Method: immunoSEQ multiplex PCR; TCRdb's copy keeps in-frame clones and lacks some. Of around 160,000 clones in the sample, 91% were seen once. The specimen comprised peripheral blood, sampled on day 0 of AZD1222 vaccination. These receptors were taken from an adult in good health.

The rearrangement joins TRBV12-5 to TRBJ1-1; the D gene is possibly TRBD1 (5 bases). Germline CDR1 LGHNT, CDR2 FRNRAP. V lost 5 bases, J lost 0 bases, and 16 bases lay in between. The CDR3 is made up of 16 amino acids. The chain's CDR3 is CASGLRDGELNTEAFF. The CDR3 DNA reads as TGTGCTAGTGGTCTCAGGGACGGTGAACTGAACACTGAAGCTTTCTTT.

The CDR3 sequence: CASSTTGDYGYTF. In nucleotides, the CDR3 is TGTGCCAGCAGTACTACAGGGGACTATGGCTACACCTTC. The V call is TRBV28, the J call TRBJ1-2, with 7 bases lining up with TRBD1. Germline assignment: CDR1 MDHEN and CDR2 SYDVKM. The V gene end was trimmed by 5 bases and the J gene end by 3 bases; junction bases not matched to a gene: 3. CDR3 length: 13 residues.

The gene calls are TRBV5-5 and TRBJ2-7, with unresolved D. V gave up 1 base and J gave up 2 bases, with 10 bases separating them. There are 14 residues in the CDR3. CDR1 and CDR2 (germline): SGHKS, YYEKEE (reference sequence). In DNA form, the CDR3 reads TGTGCCAGCAGCTTGTTAAGTCCACCCTACGAGCAGTACTTC. Its translation is CASSLLSPPYEQYF.

This chain's CDR3 is CASSYGTGLWQYF. CDR3 nucleotide sequence: TGTGCCAGCAGTTATGGGACCGGCCTATGGCAGTATTTT. The rearrangement uses TRBV6-2 or TRBV6-3 and TRBJ2-3; D could derive from TRBD1 or TRBD2 (5 bases each). The V gene lost 3 bases and the J gene lost 11 bases, with 15 bases spanning the gap. This CDR3 region has 13 residues. The germline V gene encodes CDR1 MNHEY and CDR2 SVGEGT.

The V and J genes are TRBV4-2 and TRBJ2-2; D unclear. Germline lookup yields CDR1 LGHNA and CDR2 YNFKEQ. The CDR3 is 15 amino acids. The V gene lost 0 bases and the J gene lost 3 bases, with 8 bases spanning the gap. For the CDR3, the DNA is TGTGCCAGCAGCCAAGAGACATTGGACACCGGGGAGCTGTTTTTT. It yields the protein CASSQETLDTGELFF.